A selection of T cell receptor beta chains follows, all from one sample in a study of T cell responses to AZD1222 COVID-19 vaccine. TCRdb's copy holds only in-frame clones and misses some; the assay was immunoSEQ multiplex PCR. The sample lists more than 95,000 clones, 93% occurring once. The sequencing used peripheral blood, collected on day 0 of AZD1222 vaccination. The source of these receptors is an adult in good health. The CDR3 runs from the conserved cysteine through the conserved F or W. A D gene is named only where the DNA matches it firmly. Size tells how often a clone was seen (once, few, many) or the class of an expanded clone, and some rows leave it out.

D gene	V gene	J gene	clone size	CDR3 DNA	CDR3 protein
-	TRBV6-2/TRBV6-3	TRBJ1-2	-	TGTGCCAGCAGTTACCGACGGCAGTATGGCTACACCTTC	CASSYRRQYGYTF
-	TRBV27	TRBJ2-1	-	TGTGCCAGCAGCTACCGAGGCACTGAGCAGTTCTTC	CASSYRGTEQFF
-	TRBV14	TRBJ2-1	once	TGTGCCAGCAGCCAAGTAGGAGAGCAGTTCTTC	CASSQVGEQFF
TRBD2	TRBV11-3	TRBJ2-2	-	TGTGCCAGCAGCCAACTAGCGGGAGTTACCGGGGAGCTGTTTTTT	CASSQLAGVTGELFF
-	TRBV5-5	TRBJ1-1	-	TGTGCCAGCAGCTATGGCGGGGTAGGCCTTGAAGCTTTCTTT	CASSYGGVGLEAFF
-	TRBV11-2	TRBJ1-6	-	TGTGCCAGCAGCTTAGGGGGGGGTAATTCACCCCTCCACTTT	CASSLGGGNSPLHF
-	TRBV6-1	TRBJ2-1	-	TGTGCCAGCAGTGAGTCGAGATGGGCCCACAATGAGCAGTTCTTC	CASSESRWAHNEQFF
-	TRBV23-1	TRBJ1-1	once	TGCGCCAGCAGTCATACCGGACTATGCAGAGGGGGTGAAGCTTTCTTT	CASSHTGLCRGGEAFF
TRBD2	TRBV7-9	TRBJ2-5	-	TGTGCCAGCGCTAGCGCGGGGGGCGGTGAGACCCAGTACTTC	CASASAGGGETQYF
-	TRBV21-1	TRBJ2-5	-	TGTGCCAGCAGCGACCCCGGGGACGAGACCCAGTACTTC	CASSDPGDETQYF
-	TRBV3-1/TRBV3-2	TRBJ1-3	-	TGTGCCAGCAGCCGAGGGAGTCCCGGAAACACCATATATTTT	CASSRGSPGNTIYF
-	TRBV11-2	TRBJ1-4	-	TGTGCCAGCAGCTTATTCACAACTAATGAAAAACTGTTTTTT	CASSLFTTNEKLFF
TRBD1	TRBV3-1/TRBV3-2	TRBJ1-5	-	TGTGCCAGCAGCCCGACAGGGGGGTCCCTCCACGATCAGCCCCAGCATTTT	CASSPTGGSLHDQPQHF
-	TRBV11-3	TRBJ2-1	-	TGTGCCAGCAGCACGGGAGCCAACAATGAGCAGTTCTTC	CASSTGANNEQFF
-	TRBV2	TRBJ1-1	-	TGTGCCAGCATGAGGGAGGTGAACACTGAAGCTTTCTTT	CASMREVNTEAFF
-	TRBV5-8	TRBJ1-2	-	TGTGCCAGCAGCCGCCCGGGGAAGGGCGGCTACACCTTC	CASSRPGKGGYTF
-	TRBV9	TRBJ2-1	-	TGTGCCAGCAGCGTAGCGGCAAGCTCCTACAATGAGCAGTTCTTC	CASSVAASSYNEQFF
-	TRBV2	TRBJ1-4	-	TGTGCCAGCAGTGCCTGGGGGCGTGAGGAGGGGGAAAAACTGTTTTTT	CASSAWGREEGEKLFF
TRBD1	TRBV5-1	TRBJ1-3	-	TGCGCCAGCAAACGGGACAGGAGCTCTGGAAACACCATATATTTT	CASKRDRSSGNTIYF
-	TRBV18	TRBJ2-7	-	TGTGCCAGCTCAGCCGGACAGAACTACGAGCAGTACTTC	CASSAGQNYEQYF
-	TRBV29-1	TRBJ1-2	-	TGCAGCGTCGGGATCCCACCTGACTATGGCTACACCTTC	CSVGIPPDYGYTF
TRBD1	TRBV29-1	TRBJ1-2	-	TGCAGCGTTGGTTTAGGATCCGGGACAGGGAGTACCTATGGCTACACCTTC	CSVGLGSGTGSTYGYTF
TRBD1	TRBV7-8	TRBJ1-3	-	TGTGCCAGCAGCTTAGAGGGGGCGACTGGAAACACCATATATTTT	CASSLEGATGNTIYF
-	TRBV29-1	TRBJ1-2	-	TGCAGCGTCGAAGATAGGGGCTACACCTTC	CSVEDRGYTF
-	TRBV25-1	TRBJ1-4	-	TGTGCCAGCAGCCAAGGGAGTGGGGGGGTTGGCGAAAAACTGTTTTTT	CASSQGSGGVGEKLFF
-	TRBV6-5	TRBJ2-3	-	TGTGCCAGCAGTTACGTTGGAACGCAGTATTTT	CASSYVGTQYF
-	TRBV6-5	TRBJ2-3	-	TGTGCCAGCAGTTACTCGGTCCCTAGCACAGATACGCAGTATTTT	CASSYSVPSTDTQYF
-	TRBV9	TRBJ2-7	-	TGTGCCAGCAGCCCGCGAGGGGCGGGGGCCCACGAGCAGTACTTC	CASSPRGAGAHEQYF
TRBD1	TRBV5-1	TRBJ2-3	few	TGCGCCAGCTCGGGACAGGCCAGCACAGATACGCAGTATTTT	CASSGQASTDTQYF
-	TRBV10-3	TRBJ2-1	-	TGTGCCATCAATTCCCCAGGGTACTCCTACAATGAGCAGTTCTTC	CAINSPGYSYNEQFF